The 10 T cell receptor beta chains given below trace back to one sample, sequenced in a study of blood T cell repertoires in COVID-19. Produced via immunoSEQ multiplex PCR; TCRdb's table is partial and in-frame only. This sample has under 150,000 clones, with about nine tenths found just once. Source material: peripheral blood. These receptor sequences come from a human donor in a cohort sampled during active COVID-19.

This sequence joins TRBV19 and TRBJ1-1, with D unclear. Germline CDR1 is LNHDA and CDR2 is SQIVND (reference sequence). The V end was cut by 4 bases, the J end by 1 base, with 7 bases between. This CDR3 comprises 13 residues. CDR3 amino acids: CASSKEQNTEAFF. DNA for the CDR3: TGTGCCAGTAGTAAAGAACAGAACACTGAAGCTTTCTTT.

The V gene is TRBV6-6, the J gene TRBJ1-2; TRBD1 aligns across 9 bases. This CDR3 is built from 15 residues. Losses at the gene ends were 2 bases for V and 12 bases for J; bases not matched to a gene: 13. Germline CDR1 reads MNHNY; CDR2 reads SVGAGI (reference sequence). The CDR3 DNA sequence: TGTGCCAGCAGTTACCCCACAGGGGGCGGGTCTGGAAACACCTTC. Translating it yields CASSYPTGGGSGNTF.

This clone was seen just once. The chain has TRBV5-1 and TRBJ1-2; weak D call: TRBD1 (6 bases). The germline CDR1 and CDR2 sequences are SGHRS and YFSETQ. This CDR3 has 14 amino acids. Between the trimmed V and J ends, which lost 9 bases and 1 base, there was a span of 16 bases. The CDR3: CATRPGTLNYGYTF. The CDR3 DNA reads as TGCGCCACCCGACCCGGGACACTTAACTATGGCTACACCTTC.

J is TRBJ1-5 and V is TRBV19; no clear D gene. Germline loops: CDR1 LNHDA, CDR2 SQIVND (reference sequence). The CDR3 runs to 16 residues. Trimming took off 0 bases at V and 3 bases at J, with 12 bases between the two ends. CDR3 region: CASSIDRWEPNQPQHF. Here the CDR3 DNA reads TGTGCCAGTAGTATAGATCGGTGGGAGCCCAATCAGCCCCAGCATTTT.

The V and J genes are TRBV27 and TRBJ2-3; TRBD1 might be the D (6 bases). Germline V gene lookup returns CDR1 MNHEY and CDR2 SMNVEV (reference sequence). V was pared by 4 bases and J by 2 bases, with 13 bases between. The CDR3 covers 15 residues. The CDR3 sequence is CASSSPGHTTDTQYF. In DNA form, the CDR3 reads TGTGCCAGCAGTTCCCCGGGACACACCACAGATACGCAGTATTTT.

The chain is built from TRBV18 and TRBJ1-4; no definite D call. From germline, CDR1 is KGHSH and CDR2 LQKENI. Trimming shortened V by 5 bases and J by 8 bases, and 18 bases separated the two germline ends. This CDR3 has 15 amino acids. CDR3 nucleotide sequence: TGTGCCAGCTCATCCAGGACGGCTGGCGGGGAAAAACTGTTTTTT. Protein sequence: CASSSRTAGGEKLFF.

The rearrangement links TRBV9 to TRBJ2-1; 9 positions agree with TRBD1. This CDR3 comprises 14 residues. In germline, CDR1 is SGDLS, CDR2 YYNGEE. J gave up 7 bases and V 4 bases, and 6 bases lay outside the gene matches. The CDR3 DNA sequence: TGTGCCAGCAGCCCCCGGACAGGGGTTAATGAGCAGTTCTTC. Its translation is CASSPRTGVNEQFF. Drawing the rest from reference TRBV9 and TRBJ2-1, the complete variable domain is DSGVTQTPKHLITATGQRVTLRCSPRSGDLSVYWYQQSLDQGLQFLIQYYNGEERAKGNILERFSAQQFPDLHSELNLSSLELGDSALYFCASSPRTGVNEQFFGPGTRLTVL.

The gene calls are TRBV7-2 and TRBJ2-1; possible D gene TRBD1, 5 bases. Germline CDR1 SGHTA, CDR2 FQGNSA. The length of the CDR3 is 14 residues. Trimming removed 1 base from V and 9 bases from J, with 13 bases in between. CDR3 sequence: CASSLVPGSVEQFF. The CDR3 bases are TGTGCCAGCAGCTTAGTACCAGGGTCAGTTGAGCAGTTCTTC. Drawing the rest from reference TRBV7-2 and TRBJ2-1, the complete variable domain is GAGVSQSPSNKVTEKGKDVELRCDPISGHTALYWYRQSLGQGLEFLIYFQGNSAPDKSGLPSDRFSAERTGGSVSTLTIQRTQQEDSAVYLCASSLVPGSVEQFFGPGTRLTVL.

V and J are TRBV7-8 and TRBJ2-3; 7 bases align to TRBD2. CDR1 SGHVS and CDR2 FQNEAQ come from the germline V gene. The trim removed 1 base at V and 2 bases at J, leaving 6 bases unmatched. The CDR3 has 16 residues. The CDR3 loop reads CASSLGTSRPTDTQYF. The DNA of the CDR3 is TGTGCCAGCAGCTTAGGGACTAGTCGACCCACAGATACGCAGTATTTT.

The chain links TRBV14 to TRBJ1-1; D call uncertain. This CDR3 region has 14 residues. Germline CDR1 and CDR2: SGHDN and FVKESK. Trimming pared 5 bases from V and 1 base from J, leaving 11 bases between. This chain's CDR3 is CASSARYQNTEAFF. The CDR3 DNA is TGTGCCAGCAGCGCACGCTACCAGAACACTGAAGCTTTCTTT.